Following are 4 T cell receptor beta chains from one sample sequenced in a study of T cells after yellow fever vaccination. TCRdb independently ran MiXCR on the 5' RACE reads; one entry per CDR3 protein. The sample records a few hundred thousand distinct CDR3 sequences, 6.2% being singletons. The specimen was PBMCs, collected 5 days after the yellow fever booster vaccination. Receptors originate from a man aged 25 to 40 who received the YFV17D yellow fever vaccine.

This rearrangement joins TRBV7-8 to TRBJ2-1; TRBD2 matches 11 bases. The V gene's germline CDR1 is SGHVS and CDR2 FQNEAQ. V was pared by 5 bases and J by 7 bases, with 7 bases of the junction left unmatched. The CDR3 contains 15 residues. Written as DNA, the CDR3 is TGTGCCAGCAGCGTGGGGACTAGCGGATTGAATGAGCAGTTCTTC. Its protein product is CASSVGTSGLNEQFF.

V gene TRBV11-2 combines with J gene TRBJ2-1, with D perhaps TRBD1 or TRBD2 (5 bases each). Trimming took 5 bases from V and 8 from J, leaving 19 bases between them. The germline gives CDR1 SGHAT, CDR2 FQNNGV. The CDR3 has 15 amino acids. In DNA form, the CDR3 reads TGTGCCAGCAGCCGTACGGGGCCTACCGAGGATGAGCAGTTCTTC. Its protein product is CASSRTGPTEDEQFF.

About this clonotype: The junction does not match germline at one end; this may be a read error. This rearrangement joins TRBV20-1 to TRBJ2-1; maybe TRBD2 (5 bases). The germline V gene has CDR1 DFQATT and CDR2 SNEGSKA (reference sequence). CDR3 length equals 16 residues. CDR3 bases: TGCTGTGCTAGAGCCTTTAAAACTAGTGCTGGAAATGAGCAGTTCTTC. Its protein product is CCARAFKTSAGNEQFF.

In its sample, this clonotype was seen a few times. The CDR3 nucleotides read TGCGCCAGCAGCCAAGGGTCAGGTGTTGAGCAGTTCTTC. It codes for CASSQGSGVEQFF. The J gene is TRBJ2-1, the V gene TRBV4-3; no definite D call. Trimming shortened V by 1 base and J by 9 bases, and 10 bases separated the two germline ends. The CDR3 runs 13 residues. Germline CDR1 LGHNA, CDR2 YSLEER.